This T cell receptor (beta chain) is from a study of blood T cell repertoires in COVID-19 (dated by TCRdb to 2018 to 2021). Study-wide context: Samples covering the acute and convalescent phases of COVID-19 were provided by collaborators in the United States, Italy and Spain. The prospective study material was composed of cDNA or gDNA derived from T cells, B-cell-depleted T cells, or PBMCs. Deeply sampled blood TCRbeta repertoires from subjects exposed to, actively infected with, or recovered from COVID-19 were included in the dataset. The repertoires were released in a freely available public database intended as a resource for research on the immune response to SARS-CoV-2. Samples came from the ongoing ImmuneRACE study (first 160 participants) plus 1,254 subjects from 6 global collaborators. Sample metadata almost always included a de-identified subject ID, COVID-19 status, age in years and sex. Where HLA class I and class II types were available, the types were taken from metadata supplied by the sample provider, not from assay-based typing. Study-level results and caveats: How much clinical and demographic metadata was included differed by source and by participant, and the metadata was provided uncurated.

TCRbeta CDR3 regions were amplified from genomic DNA using the immunoSEQ Assay, a bias-controlled multiplex PCR. In the authors' own workflow: The number of nucleated cells in each sample was estimated by amplification of reference gene primers within the assay. Sequence reads were collapsed and filtered to measure the absolute abundance of every unique TCRbeta CDR3 rearrangement. For each sample, productive Simpson clonality was calculated as the square root of Simpson's diversity index across productive rearrangements. TCRdb provides this immuneACCESS table in a form limited to in-frame rearrangements. Some clones are lacking; in checked studies, under half of them reflect an unresolved V gene, and why the rest are absent is not known. From that table come the V and J calls and clone size; the DNA was used to work out D and trimming. The sample data list approximately 230,000 clones, and 75% to 95% of these were observed just once. The ten largest clones capture around 1.8% of the sample.

Enrolling through a virtual design, the prospective study's participants ranged in age from roughly 18 to 100 years and lived across 20 to 30 United States geographic areas. In the prospective study, cohorts were assigned on the basis of participant-reported clinical history obtained from a screening survey and a study questionnaire. For ImmuneRACE Cohort 3, a participant was defined as recovered based on two consecutive negative NP/OP PCR tests, clearance by a healthcare professional, or resolution of symptoms. In the prospective study, whole blood, serum and a nasopharyngeal or oropharyngeal swab were collected from each participant by mobile phlebotomists. Prospective study participants could optionally give additional blood draws and questionnaires over a roughly two-month period. Before DNA extraction, prospective study blood samples were shipped either frozen or at room temperature. Remarks on this clone: Its antigen remains undetermined. It has no much larger one-base neighbor in the sample; base qualities were not kept.

Trimming accounts for 3 bases at V and 5 bases at J, while the number of junction bases matched to no gene is 5. The CDR3 measures 14 amino acids from cysteine to phenylalanine. The read is trimmed to its CDR3 DNA, 42 bases read in frame from base 1. CDR1 and CDR2 are read off the germline V gene as KGHSH and LQKENI. The sample taken for sequencing was PBMCs or T cells enriched from blood (not recorded which). This receptor was taken from a woman aged 18-29 years who had recovered from COVID-19. The chain is assembled from TRBV18 and TRBJ2-7; 9 central bases correspond to TRBD2. The nucleotide sequence is TGTGCCAGCTCACCTAGCGGGAGCGACCACGAGCAGTACTTC. It translates to CASSPSGSDHEQYF.